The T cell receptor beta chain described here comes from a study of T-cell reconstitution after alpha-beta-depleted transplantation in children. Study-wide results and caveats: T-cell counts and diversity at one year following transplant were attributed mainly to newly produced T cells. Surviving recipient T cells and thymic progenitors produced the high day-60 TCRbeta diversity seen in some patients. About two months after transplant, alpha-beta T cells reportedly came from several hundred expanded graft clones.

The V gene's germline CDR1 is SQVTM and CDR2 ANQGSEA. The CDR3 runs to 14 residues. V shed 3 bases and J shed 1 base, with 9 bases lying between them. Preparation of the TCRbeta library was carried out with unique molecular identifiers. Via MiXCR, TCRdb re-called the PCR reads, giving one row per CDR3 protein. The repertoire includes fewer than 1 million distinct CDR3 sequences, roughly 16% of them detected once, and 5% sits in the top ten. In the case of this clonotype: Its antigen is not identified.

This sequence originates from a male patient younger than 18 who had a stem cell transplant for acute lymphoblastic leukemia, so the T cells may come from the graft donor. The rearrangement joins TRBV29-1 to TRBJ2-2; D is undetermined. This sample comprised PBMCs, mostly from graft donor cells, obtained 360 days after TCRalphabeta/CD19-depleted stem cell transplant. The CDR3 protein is CSVDSPLNTGELFF. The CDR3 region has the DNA TGCAGCGTTGATTCACCTTTGAACACCGGGGAGCTGTTTTTT.